The TCR beta chain under discussion was sequenced for a study of blood T cell repertoires in COVID-19. Study-level background: Some COVID-19 samples were acute and others convalescent; all came from the United States, Italy and Spain.

Generated by immunoSEQ multiplex PCR, the TCRdb table keeps only in-frame clones and is missing some. The sample includes about 30,000 clones, about 90% of them seen just once. From germline, CDR1 is MGHRA and CDR2 YSYEKL. V gave up 3 bases and J gave up 1 base, with 12 bases separating them. The CDR3 is 15 amino acids. The TCR was taken from a man aged 60 to 69 with active COVID-19. Sequenced: peripheral blood. V is TRBV4-1 and J is TRBJ1-1; D gene ambiguous. The CDR3 region is CASSHPTAGNTEAFF. In nucleotides, the CDR3 is TGCGCCAGCAGCCATCCCACTGCGGGGAACACTGAAGCTTTCTTT.